These T cell receptor beta chains were read from a single sample in a study of T-cell memory formation after mild COVID-19. TCRdb reprocessed the 5' RACE reads via MiXCR and lists one record per CDR3 protein. This sample carries approximately 400,000 distinct CDR3 sequences, about 20% of them seen once, and the ten largest clones take around a fifth. Input material: PBMCs or a T cell subset sorted from them (not recorded which). All receptors come from a man in his late teens or twenties who had mild COVID-19 (a few samples of this study predate the infection). Cell type and time point are not known. Both conserved end residues are part of each CDR3. A D gene is named only where the DNA matches it firmly. The size of a clone is reported for some rows only, either as once, few or many, or as a class for expanded clones.

CDR3 DNA: TGCGCCAGCAGCCAATCCCCCCCCAGAGCGGGGGTCGGGACCCAGTACTTC; CDR3 protein: CASSQSPPRAGVGTQYF; clone size: once; V gene: TRBV4-1; D gene: TRBD2; J gene: TRBJ2-5
CDR3 DNA: TGTGCCAGCAGCTTTTCGAACACTGAAGCTTTCTTT; CDR3 protein: CASSFSNTEAFF; clone size: many; V gene: TRBV7-9; D gene: NA; J gene: TRBJ1-1
CDR3 DNA: TGCGCCAGCAGCCAAGATTACCTGGTTACGCAGTATTTT; CDR3 protein: CASSQDYLVTQYF; clone size: few; V gene: TRBV4-1; D gene: NA; J gene: TRBJ2-3
CDR3 DNA: TGTGCCAGCACCCCCTGGCCAGGGTCAGATACGCAGTATTTT; CDR3 protein: CASTPWPGSDTQYF; clone size: NA; V gene: TRBV11-2; D gene: NA; J gene: TRBJ2-3
CDR3 DNA: TGTGCCAGCAGCCCGGAGGACAGGGACTATGGCTACACCTTC; CDR3 protein: CASSPEDRDYGYTF; clone size: NA; V gene: TRBV4-2; D gene: TRBD1; J gene: TRBJ1-2
CDR3 DNA: TGTGCCAGCAGCTTAACGGCGCTGAACTATGGCTACACCTTC; CDR3 protein: CASSLTALNYGYTF; clone size: few; V gene: TRBV11-2; D gene: NA; J gene: TRBJ1-2
CDR3 DNA: TGCGCCAGCAGCCAAGGGGGCCGCGGGAGGTACAATGAGCAGTTCTTC; CDR3 protein: CASSQGGRGRYNEQFF; clone size: few; V gene: TRBV4-1; D gene: TRBD2; J gene: TRBJ2-1
CDR3 DNA: TGTGCCAGCAGCTGGGGGGCAGCCCTAGACTCCTATGGCTACACCTTC; CDR3 protein: CASSWGAALDSYGYTF; clone size: few; V gene: TRBV7-9; D gene: NA; J gene: TRBJ1-2
CDR3 DNA: TGTGCCAGCAACGATGAGGGGGGGAACACTGAAGCTTTCTTT; CDR3 protein: CASNDEGGNTEAFF; clone size: few; V gene: TRBV7-9; D gene: NA; J gene: TRBJ1-1
CDR3 DNA: TGTGCCAGCAGTTCCCTTAGAGGGTCTGGAAACACCATATATTTT; CDR3 protein: CASSSLRGSGNTIYF; clone size: NA; V gene: TRBV27; D gene: NA; J gene: TRBJ1-3
CDR3 DNA: TGTGCCAGCAGTTCGGAAGTTAGGGGGGAGCTGTTTTTT; CDR3 protein: CASSSEVRGELFF; clone size: NA; V gene: TRBV12-3/TRBV12-4; D gene: NA; J gene: TRBJ2-2